These 6 T cell receptor beta chains originate from one sample sequenced in a study of identical twins (dated by TCRdb to the mid-2010s). The library was built by means of 5' RACE. Data came from an Illumina HiSeq 2000. In-frame beta chains were kept once TCRdb had trimmed the public reads at Q25 with fastp and called clones with MiXCR. Rows matching on CDR3 protein sequence are summarized as one entry with the most common DNA and genes. The sample table lists 450,000 to 650,000 distinct CDR3 sequences, 9.5% to 10% of them with a count of one. The ten biggest clones cover roughly 3.2% of the sample. The same sample was also used in a study of yellow fever vaccine responses in identical twins.

The source material was PBMCs. The receptors shown here come from a woman aged 18-29 years in good health.

The sample holds a few counts of this clonotype. The chain joins TRBV4-3 to TRBJ2-3; TRBD1 aligns across 7 bases. The J segment lost 0 bases and the V segment lost 3 bases, leaving 3 bases of the junction unmatched. This CDR3 comprises 15 residues. The V gene's germline CDR1 is LGHNA and CDR2 YSLEER. For the CDR3, the DNA is TGCGCCAGCAGCCAGGGACAGATTAGCACAGATACGCAGTATTTT. Translated, it gives CASSQGQISTDTQYF.

The chain is built from TRBV24-1 and TRBJ2-3; possibly TRBD2 for D (5 bases). Trimming took off 2 bases at V and 8 bases at J, with 13 bases between the two ends. Germline CDR1 is KGHDR and CDR2 is SFDVKD. The length of the CDR3 is 14 residues. CDR3 nucleotides: TGTGCCACCAGTGATTCGACTACACTCATTACGCAGTATTTT. The encoded protein is CATSDSTTLITQYF.

This clonotype was detected ten times or more. This rearrangement joins TRBV6-5 to TRBJ2-7; TRBD1 matches 7 bases. The ends lost 4 bases at V and 5 bases at J; junction bases unmatched: 8. Germline CDR1 is MNHEY and CDR2 is SVGAGI. CDR3 size: 14 residues. The CDR3 region has the DNA TGTGCCAGCAGTTCGACAGGGTGGAACGACGAGCAGTACTTC. Its protein is CASSSTGWNDEQYF.

This clonotype was detected ten times or more. This chain links TRBV20-1 with TRBJ2-7, with TRBD2 matching 9 bases. CDR1 and CDR2 from the germline V gene are DFQATT and SNEGSKA (reference sequence). This CDR3 comprises 14 residues. The V gene end was trimmed by 1 base and the J gene end by 8 bases; junction bases not matched to a gene: 9. The CDR3 here is CSARAIGTSQKQYF. CDR3 DNA sequence: TGCAGTGCTAGAGCGATCGGGACTAGCCAGAAGCAGTACTTC.

The table lists this clonotype with a few counts. V usage is TRBV18 and J usage is TRBJ2-3; tentative D call: TRBD2 (5 bases). The length of the CDR3 is 15 residues. The germline CDR1 and CDR2 sequences are KGHSH and LQKENI. V gave up 2 bases and J gave up 3 bases, with 12 bases separating them. CDR3 sequence (DNA): TGTGCCAGCTCACCAAATCCACTAGTTACAGATACGCAGTATTTT. Its protein product is CASSPNPLVTDTQYF.

The J gene is TRBJ1-1, the V gene TRBV5-1; maybe TRBD1 (5 bases). Germline V gene lookup returns CDR1 SGHRS and CDR2 YFSETQ. V lost 6 bases to trimming and J lost 6 bases, with 21 bases between them. The CDR3 contains 15 residues. CDR3 in amino acids: CASNPIQPGGAEAFF. Written as DNA, the CDR3 is TGCGCCAGCAACCCGATCCAACCTGGAGGGGCTGAAGCTTTCTTT. Full variable domain (missing parts from reference TRBV5-1 and TRBJ1-1): KAGVTQTPRYLIKTRGQQVTLSCSPISGHRSVSWYQQTPGQGLQFLFEYFSETQRNKGNFPGRFSGRQFSNSRSEMNVSTLELGDSALYLCASNPIQPGGAEAFFGQGTRLTVV.